Given below is one T cell receptor (beta chain) in context. This specimen belongs to a study of blood T cell repertoires in COVID-19. In the study overall: PBMCs, B-cell-depleted T cells, or T cells provided the cDNA or gDNA that made up the material.

V lost 6 bases to trimming and J lost 1 base, with 12 bases between them. This CDR3 is 14 amino acids long. Germline CDR1 and CDR2: ENHRY and SYGVKD. In the original processing: Estimation of nucleated cell counts relied on the amplification of reference gene primers. The table came from immunoSEQ multiplex PCR; TCRdb's copy has only in-frame clones and leaves some out. V, J and clone size were drawn from that table, and D and trimming were deduced from the DNA. The sample has over 200,000 clones; about nine tenths are singletons. The V gene is TRBV10-3, the J gene TRBJ1-1; TRBD1 might be the D (5 bases). Sequencing was performed on peripheral blood. This TCR was sampled from a young man who had recovered from COVID-19. CDR3: CAIRQGGKNTEAFF. The CDR3 DNA is TGTGCCATCAGGCAGGGAGGTAAGAACACTGAAGCTTTCTTT.